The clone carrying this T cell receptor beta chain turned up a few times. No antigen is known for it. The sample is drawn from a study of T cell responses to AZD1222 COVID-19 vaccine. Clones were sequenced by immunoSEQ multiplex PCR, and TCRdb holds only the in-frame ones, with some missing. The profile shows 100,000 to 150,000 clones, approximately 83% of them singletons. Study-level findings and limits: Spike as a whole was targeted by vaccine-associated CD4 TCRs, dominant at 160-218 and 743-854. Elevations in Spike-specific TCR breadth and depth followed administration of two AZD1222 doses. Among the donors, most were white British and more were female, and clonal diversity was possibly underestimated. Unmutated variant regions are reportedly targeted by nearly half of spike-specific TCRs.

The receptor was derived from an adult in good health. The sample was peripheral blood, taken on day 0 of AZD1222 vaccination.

As DNA, the CDR3 is TGCAGCGCCCGACCGACAGGGGCTAACACTGAAGCTTTCTTT. Protein: CSARPTGANTEAFF. The chain employs TRBV29-1 and TRBJ1-1; 8 bases are a match to TRBD1. J lost 2 bases, V lost 7 bases, and 9 bases had no gene match. The CDR3 is made up of 14 amino acids. Germline V gene data show CDR1 as SQVTM and CDR2 as ANQGSEA.